This entry lists 24 T cell receptor beta chains sequenced from one sample in a study of spatial heterogeneity in lung cancer. Study-wide results and caveats: Higher tumor mutation counts went along with higher counts of expanded intratumoral alpha and beta TCRs.

TCRdb used MiXCR to reprocess the 5' RACE reads, holding one entry per CDR3 protein. The repertoire holds approximately 9,700 distinct CDR3 sequences, roughly 8% seen once, with approximately 20% in the top ten. For these receptors, no antigen is known. Time point given: sample taken at primary tumor resection. The material sequenced was lung tumor tissue, taken at surgery. These receptors all come from a male donor with early-stage non-small cell lung cancer.

The sample holds many counts of this clonotype. The chain is built from TRBV27 and TRBJ1-5; 7 bases match TRBD1. The junction had 10 bases not matched to a gene; V was cut back by 8 bases and J by 6 bases. The length of the CDR3 is 14 residues. Germline V gene data show CDR1 as MNHEY and CDR2 as SMNVEV (reference sequence). In nucleotides, the CDR3 is TGTGCCAGCCGACCCACAGGGGAAGCTCAGCCCCAGCATTTT. Protein sequence: CASRPTGEAQPQHF.

Ten or more counts support this clonotype. V usage is TRBV5-5 and J usage is TRBJ1-2, with TRBD1 identical over 8 bases. Germline assignment: CDR1 SGHKS and CDR2 YYEKEE (reference sequence). This CDR3 has 12 residues. V was pared by 4 bases and J by 8 bases, with 4 bases of the junction left unmatched. The CDR3, as DNA: TGTGCCAGCAGCCCCAGGGGGCAAGGCTACACCTTC. It specifies CASSPRGQGYTF. The full variable domain, rest sourced from reference TRBV5-5 and TRBJ1-2, is DAGVTQSPTHLIKTRGQQVTLRCSPISGHKSVSWYQQVLGQGPQFIFQYYEKEERGRGNFPDRFSARQFPNYSSELNVNALLLGDSALYLCASSPRGQGYTFGSGTRLTVV.

V and J are TRBV5-1 and TRBJ2-3; 7 bases map to TRBD1. V lost 6 bases, J lost 5 bases, and 6 bases stayed unmatched. The V gene's germline CDR1 is SGHRS and CDR2 YFSETQ. The CDR3 spans 13 residues. CDR3 bases: TGCGCCAGCAAAGAGGGGGCGAAAGATACGCAGTATTTT. Its protein product is CASKEGAKDTQYF.

This clonotype is classed as medium-sized. The genes are TRBV11-2 and TRBJ1-1, with D uncertain. V lost 1 base, J lost 1 base, and 7 bases lay in between. The CDR3 sequence is 14 residues long. CDR1 and CDR2 (germline): SGHAT, FQNNGV. Here the CDR3 reads CASSLAYTNTEAFF. For the CDR3, the DNA is TGTGCCAGCAGCTTAGCATACACGAACACTGAAGCTTTCTTT.

This clonotype was counted at least ten times. The rearrangement uses TRBV5-1 and TRBJ2-3, with TRBD2 matching over 7 bases. The length of the CDR3 is 16 residues. Germline CDR1 is SGHRS and CDR2 is YFSETQ. The trim removed 0 bases at V and 3 bases at J, leaving 7 bases unmatched. The CDR3: CASSLVAGVRTDTQYF. DNA for the CDR3: TGCGCCAGCAGCTTGGTTGCGGGAGTAAGGACAGATACGCAGTATTTT.

This clonotype was observed many times. The rearrangement joins TRBV20-1 to TRBJ2-3; D is uncertain. This CDR3 region has 12 residues. Trimming removed 2 bases from V and 4 bases from J, with 7 bases in between. In germline, CDR1 is DFQATT, CDR2 SNEGSKA (reference sequence). CDR3 sequence: CSARPMADTQYF. CDR3 bases: TGCAGTGCTAGACCCATGGCAGATACGCAGTATTTT.

This clonotype was detected many times. The V and J genes are TRBV2 and TRBJ2-2; 7 bases line up with TRBD2. The CDR3 is 15 residues long. In germline, CDR1 is SNHLY, CDR2 FYNNEI. Trimming cost V 4 bases and J 0 bases; bases outside gene matches: 2. CDR3 sequence: CASSGLAANTGELFF. Here the CDR3 DNA reads TGTGCCAGCAGTGGGCTAGCGGCGAACACCGGGGAGCTGTTTTTT.

This clonotype turned up a few times. Written as DNA, the CDR3 is TGTGCCAGCAGCCCGAACACCGGGGAGCTGTTTTTT. Its translation: CASSPNTGELFF. The chain couples TRBV7-3 to TRBJ2-2; D gene unclear. The CDR3 extends over 12 amino acids. The V end lost 5 bases, the J end lost 0 bases, and 1 base lay between the germline ends. In germline, CDR1 is SGHTA, CDR2 FQGTGA.

The J gene is TRBJ2-1, the V gene TRBV4-2, with TRBD2 matching 8 bases. The V gene's germline CDR1 is LGHNA and CDR2 YNFKEQ. V trimming: 0 bases; J trimming: 1 base; junction bases outside the gene matches: 5. The CDR3 sequence is 17 residues long. The CDR3 loop is CASSQDISGGSYNEQFF. The DNA for the CDR3 is TGTGCCAGCAGCCAAGATATAAGCGGGGGTTCCTACAATGAGCAGTTCTTC.

This clonotype occurred many times. V usage is TRBV7-2 and J usage is TRBJ2-3, with TRBD1 matching 9 bases. In germline, CDR1 is SGHTA, CDR2 FQGNSA. Trimming at V came to 5 bases and at J to 4 bases, leaving 10 bases not matched to a gene. The CDR3 is 16 residues long. CDR3 sequence reads: CASSITGTGWSDTQYF. The CDR3 DNA reads as TGTGCCAGCAGCATAACCGGGACAGGGTGGTCAGATACGCAGTATTTT.

This clonotype was seen at least ten times. J is TRBJ1-2 and V is TRBV5-5, with 7 bases that match TRBD1. The germline gives CDR1 SGHKS, CDR2 YYEKEE (reference sequence). J lost 4 bases, V lost 6 bases, and 3 bases had no gene match. The CDR3 has 12 residues. The CDR3 region is CASTRQGYGYTF. The CDR3 DNA reads TGTGCCAGCACTCGACAGGGCTATGGCTACACCTTC.

This clonotype was counted only a few times. V and J are TRBV7-7 and TRBJ2-5; 8 positions match TRBD1. Germline V gene sequence: CDR1 SSHAT, CDR2 FNYEAQ (reference sequence). V was pared by 6 bases and J by 5 bases, with 11 bases of the junction left unmatched. The CDR3 length is 15 residues. CDR3 DNA sequence: TGTGCCAGCAGTCTACAGGACAGGGATTTGGAGACCCAGTACTTC. Its protein product is CASSLQDRDLETQYF. Full variable domain (outside the CDR3, taken from reference TRBV7-7 and TRBJ2-5): GAGVSQSPRYKVTKRGQDVTLRCDPISSHATLYWYQQALGQGPEFLTYFNYEAQPDKSGLPSDRFSAERPEGSISTLTIQRTEQRDSAMYRCASSLQDRDLETQYFGPGTRLLVL.

The table lists this clonotype with many counts. The chain combines TRBV14 with TRBJ1-1; D is possibly TRBD1 (5 bases). The V and J ends lost 4 bases and 3 bases respectively, with 15 bases between them. The CDR3 runs to 15 residues. From germline, CDR1 is SGHDN and CDR2 FVKESK. CDR3 in amino acids: CASSPSQGRYTEAFF. CDR3 DNA sequence: TGTGCCAGCAGCCCCAGCCAGGGTCGGTACACTGAAGCTTTCTTT.

This clonotype showed up many times. The chain links TRBV7-2 to TRBJ2-3; 14 bases map to TRBD2. V was pared by 5 bases and J by 3 bases, with 4 bases of the junction left unmatched. Per germline, CDR1 SGHTA and CDR2 FQGNSA. This CDR3 is 16 amino acids long. Here the CDR3 reads CASSPGLAGGTDTQYF. The CDR3 nucleotides read TGTGCCAGCAGCCCCGGACTAGCGGGAGGAACAGATACGCAGTATTTT. The variable domain in full, completed from reference TRBV7-2 and TRBJ2-3, reads GAGVSQSPSNKVTEKGKDVELRCDPISGHTALYWYRQSLGQGLEFLIYFQGNSAPDKSGLPSDRFSAERTGGSVSTLTIQRTQQEDSAVYLCASSPGLAGGTDTQYFGPGTRLTVL.

Sample share makes this clonotype large (0.1 to 1%). This chain uses TRBV27 with TRBJ2-2; D unresolved. Trimming left V 2 bases short and J 4 bases short, with 5 bases between. The CDR3 extends over 13 amino acids. The germline V gene encodes CDR1 MNHEY and CDR2 SMNVEV (reference sequence). CDR3 sequence (DNA): TGTGCCAGCAGTTTACAGGTCACCGGGGAGCTGTTTTTT. Its translation: CASSLQVTGELFF.

The rearrangement joins TRBV6-5 to TRBJ1-1, with TRBD1 identical over 7 bases. Germline-derived CDR1 and CDR2 are MNHEY and SVGAGI. There are 15 residues in the CDR3. V lost 0 bases, J lost 4 bases, and 5 bases stayed unmatched. The CDR3 bases are TGTGCCAGCAGTTACTCGGAGGGGGCGGGCACTGAAGCTTTCTTT. It is translated as CASSYSEGAGTEAFF.

The V and J genes are TRBV28 and TRBJ2-7, with TRBD1 matching 7 bases. This CDR3 is built from 18 residues. Germline CDR1 is MDHEN and CDR2 is SYDVKM. Trimming removed 5 bases from V and 4 bases from J; junction bases left unmatched: 20. CDR3 in amino acids: CASSPSPARTGGAYEQYF. In nucleotides, the CDR3 is TGTGCCAGCAGTCCCTCTCCCGCCCGGACAGGTGGGGCGTACGAGCAGTACTTC.

This clonotype occurred many times. J is TRBJ2-5 and V is TRBV29-1; D tentatively reads TRBD1 or TRBD2 (6 bases each). V lost 2 bases to trimming and J lost 3 bases, with 10 bases between them. CDR1 and CDR2 (germline): SQVTM, ANQGSEA. The CDR3 runs 13 residues. CDR3 DNA sequence: TGCAGCGTTGAATGGGGGGCTGAAGAGACCCAGTACTTC. Residues: CSVEWGAEETQYF.

This clonotype was recorded many times. This rearrangement joins TRBV11-2 to TRBJ1-6; D is perhaps TRBD1 (5 bases). The V end was cut by 4 bases, the J end by 8 bases, with 9 bases between. This CDR3 contains 13 residues. The V gene's germline CDR1 is SGHAT and CDR2 FQNNGV. CDR3 residues: CASSSARDSPLHF. Here the CDR3 DNA reads TGTGCCAGCAGCTCCGCCAGGGATTCACCCCTCCACTTT.

This clonotype was picked up a small number of times. This chain joins TRBV6-2 or TRBV6-3 and TRBJ2-1; D may be TRBD2 (6 bases). The CDR3 loop spans 14 amino acids. The germline V and J ends were trimmed by 1 base and 4 bases, with 8 bases remaining between them. The germline CDR1 and CDR2 sequences are MNHEY and SVGEGT. CDR3 sequence: CASSYWRGYNEQFF. CDR3 DNA: TGTGCCAGCAGTTACTGGAGGGGATACAATGAGCAGTTCTTC.

This clonotype appeared many times. The V and J genes are TRBV7-9 and TRBJ2-5; 12 bases are shared with TRBD2. Trimming removed 5 bases from V and 2 bases from J; junction bases left unmatched: 6. The CDR3 extends over 16 amino acids. Germline CDR1 reads SEHNR; CDR2 reads FQNEAQ (reference sequence). The CDR3 spells CASSAGTSGLQETQYF. The DNA of the CDR3 is TGTGCCAGCAGCGCCGGGACTAGCGGGCTACAAGAGACCCAGTACTTC. Full variable domain (rest looked up from reference TRBV7-9 and TRBJ2-5): DTGVSQNPRHKITKRGQNVTFRCDPISEHNRLYWYRQTLGQGPEFLTYFQNEAQLEKSRLLSDRFSAERPKGSFSTLEIQRTEQGDSAMYLCASSAGTSGLQETQYFGPGTRLLVL.

Worth noting for this clonotype: This may be a read error: a much more frequent sequence differs by one nucleotide. The chain joins TRBV29-1 to TRBJ2-1, with D hard to call. Germline CDR1 and CDR2: SQVTM and ANQGSEA. The CDR3 has 11 residues. The CDR3: CSVPFGNEKFF. Written as DNA, the CDR3 is TGCAGCGTCCCTTTCGGCAATGAGAAGTTCTTC.

In this sample, this clonotype turned up once. CDR3 in amino acids: CSASVGTAGNQPQHF. The CDR3 region has the DNA TGCAGTGCTAGTGTGGGCACAGCTGGCAATCAGCCCCAGCATTTT. This chain links TRBV20-1 with TRBJ1-5; D is undetermined. This CDR3 has 15 amino acids. Trimming left V 3 bases short and J 2 bases short, with 14 bases between. Looked up from germline, CDR1 is DFQATT and CDR2 is SNEGSKA (reference sequence).

This clonotype was observed many times. The chain employs TRBV20-1 and TRBJ1-2; a weak D match, TRBD1 (6 bases). Germline V CDR1 and CDR2: DFQATT, SNEGSKA (reference sequence). Trimming removed 2 bases at V and 5 bases at J, with 9 bases between. The CDR3 is made up of 12 amino acids. CDR3 region: CSARNREYGYTF. CDR3 in DNA: TGCAGTGCTAGAAACAGGGAATATGGCTACACCTTC.